The rows below give T cell receptor beta chains drawn from one sample of a study of shared clonotypes between healthy human individuals. Data came from immunoSEQ multiplex PCR; TCRdb stores just in-frame clones and leaves some out. Here the sample spans about 610,000 clones, approximately 97% being singletons. The source material was naive CD4+ T cells sorted from blood. These receptors originate from a woman under 40 in good health. Both conserved end residues are trimmed from each CDR3. The order of the fields is V gene, clone size, CDR3 protein. Clone size appears in some rows only: once, few, many, or a class for an expanded clone.

>TRBV27|NA
ASSFPTGRGYT
>TRBV5-4|NA
ASSPPGIKTQY
>TRBV27|NA
ASSPRSGLAESYEQY
>TRBV29-1|NA
SVGTGTEAF
>TRBV18|NA
ASSLNRDLDGAEAF
>TRBV28|NA
ASSFPSSGDYEEQY
>TRBV4-2|once
ASSQGLAGVGEQF
>TRBV30|NA
AGAVAGDHADTQY
>TRBV2|NA
ASSLTTVSTNEKLF
>TRBV19|NA
ASSKLGAYSNQPQH
>TRBV28|NA
ASSSLTGGADEGQPQH
>TRBV13|NA
ASSVSGTQF
>TRBV19|NA
ASRGTSGSSYEQY
>TRBV6-5|NA
ASKLDYFSNQPQH
>TRBV28|NA
ASSPPAETQY
>TRBV28|NA
ASSLSRRATEAF
>TRBV11-2|NA
ASRPLGVYGYT
>TRBV5-1|NA
ASSLAHRNEKLF
>TRBV28|NA
ASNRGGNTEAF
>TRBV27|NA
ASSPTTGLGQY
>TRBV6-5|NA
ASKIAGGDTQY
>TRBV6-6|NA
ASSYRGTEKLF
>TRBV28|NA
ASSYFLAGVPSSYNEQF
>TRBV5-1|NA
ASSFGTGFRNYGYT
>TRBV7-8|NA
ASSLRQGEDTIY